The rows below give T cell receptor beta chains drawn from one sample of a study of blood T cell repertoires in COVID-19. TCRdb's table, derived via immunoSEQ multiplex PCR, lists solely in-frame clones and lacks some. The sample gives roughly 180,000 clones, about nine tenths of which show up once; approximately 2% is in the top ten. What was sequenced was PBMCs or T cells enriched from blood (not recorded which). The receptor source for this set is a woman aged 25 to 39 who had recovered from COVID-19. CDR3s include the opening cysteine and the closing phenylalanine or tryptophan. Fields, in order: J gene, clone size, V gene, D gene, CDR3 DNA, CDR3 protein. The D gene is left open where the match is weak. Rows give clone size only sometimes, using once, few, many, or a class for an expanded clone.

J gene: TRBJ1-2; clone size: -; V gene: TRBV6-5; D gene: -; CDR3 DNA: TGTGCCAGCAGAACGAGCTCTGGCTACACCTTC; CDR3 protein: CASRTSSGYTF
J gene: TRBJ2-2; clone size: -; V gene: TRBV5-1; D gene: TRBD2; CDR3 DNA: TGCGCCAGCAGCCCTGGGACTAGCGGGGGCCCAAGGACCGGGGAGCTGTTTTTT; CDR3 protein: CASSPGTSGGPRTGELFF
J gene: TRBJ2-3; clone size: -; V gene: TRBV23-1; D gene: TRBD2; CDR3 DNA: TGCGCCAGCAGTCAATCGGTCCCTTTAGCGGGAGGGTGGGCCACAGATACGCAGTATTTT; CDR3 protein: CASSQSVPLAGGWATDTQYF
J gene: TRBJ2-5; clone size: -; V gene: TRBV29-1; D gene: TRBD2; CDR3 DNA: TGCAGCGTTGAAGATCGGGCGGGGGAAGAGACCCAGTACTTC; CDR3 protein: CSVEDRAGEETQYF
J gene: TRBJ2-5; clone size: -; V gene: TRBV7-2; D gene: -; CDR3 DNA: TGTGCCAGCAGCTCGGTGCAGGGGTGGGAGACCCAGTACTTC; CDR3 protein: CASSSVQGWETQYF
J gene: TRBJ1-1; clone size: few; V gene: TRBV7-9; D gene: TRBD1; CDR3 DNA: TGTGCCAGCAGCACAGGGGTAATCACTGAAGCTTTCTTT; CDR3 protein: CASSTGVITEAFF
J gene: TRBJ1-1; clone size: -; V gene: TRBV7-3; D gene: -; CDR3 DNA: TGTGCCAGCAGCTACGCCCCCCCGGGGAACACTGAAGCTTTCTTT; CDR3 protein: CASSYAPPGNTEAFF
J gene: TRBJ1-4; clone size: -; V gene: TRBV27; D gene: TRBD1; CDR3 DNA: TGTGCCAGCAGCCAACGGACAGGCGGGACTGAAAAACTGTTTTTT; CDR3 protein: CASSQRTGGTEKLFF
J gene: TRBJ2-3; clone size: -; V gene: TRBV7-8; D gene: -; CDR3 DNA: TGTGCCAGCAGCTTTGGGGGACTCCACACAGATACGCAGTATTTT; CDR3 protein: CASSFGGLHTDTQYF
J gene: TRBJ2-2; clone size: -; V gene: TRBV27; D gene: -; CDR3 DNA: TGTGCCAGCAGTTTATTGGGCTTCCCTGCCCTGATTCGCAACACCGGGGAGCTGTTTTTT; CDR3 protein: CASSLLGFPALIRNTGELFF
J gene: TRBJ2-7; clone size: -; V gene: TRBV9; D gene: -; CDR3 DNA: TGTGCCAGCAGCCCGAGGGGGGACAGCTCCTACGAGCAGTACTTC; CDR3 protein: CASSPRGDSSYEQYF
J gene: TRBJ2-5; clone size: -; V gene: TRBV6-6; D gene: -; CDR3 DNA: TGTGCCAGCAGTACCCCGACAGGGACTGCGCAAGAGACCCAGTACTTC; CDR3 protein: CASSTPTGTAQETQYF
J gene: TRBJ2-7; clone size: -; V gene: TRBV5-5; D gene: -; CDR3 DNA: TGTGCCAGCAGCTTAATCTCGAGCTCCTACGAGCAGTACTTC; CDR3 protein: CASSLISSSYEQYF
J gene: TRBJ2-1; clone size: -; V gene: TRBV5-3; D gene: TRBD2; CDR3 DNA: TGTGCCAGAAGCTTGGGGCTAGCGGGAGGGAATGAGCAGTTCTTC; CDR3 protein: CARSLGLAGGNEQFF
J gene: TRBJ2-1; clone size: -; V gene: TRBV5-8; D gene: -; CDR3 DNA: TGTGCCAGCAGCTTGAGGCCGGGAGTTCAGAATGAGCAGTTCTTC; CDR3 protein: CASSLRPGVQNEQFF
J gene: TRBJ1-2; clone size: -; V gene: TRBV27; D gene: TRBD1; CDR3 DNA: TGTGCCAGCAGTCGGACAGGGGGCGACGCTCTCTATGGCTACACCTTC; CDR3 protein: CASSRTGGDALYGYTF
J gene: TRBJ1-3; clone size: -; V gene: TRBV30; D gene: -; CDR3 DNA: TGTGCCTGGACCGGGTCCTTGGTTAGCCCCATATATTTT; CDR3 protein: CAWTGSLVSPIYF
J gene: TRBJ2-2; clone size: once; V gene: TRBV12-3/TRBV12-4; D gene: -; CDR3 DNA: TGTGCCAGCAGTTTAACGGCCGGGGAGCTGTTTTTT; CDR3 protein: CASSLTAGELFF
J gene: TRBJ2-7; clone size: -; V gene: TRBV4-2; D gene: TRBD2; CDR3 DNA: TGTGCCAGCAGCCACATAGGACCGGGACTAGCGAGAACCTACGAGCAGTACTTC; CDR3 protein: CASSHIGPGLARTYEQYF
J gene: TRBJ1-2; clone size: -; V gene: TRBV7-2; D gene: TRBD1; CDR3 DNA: TGTGCCAGCAGCTCGGACAGGGATGATGGCTACACCTTC; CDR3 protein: CASSSDRDDGYTF
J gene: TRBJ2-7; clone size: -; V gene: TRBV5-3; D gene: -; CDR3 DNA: TGTGCCAGAAGCCCTCTCATAGATTCCGACTACGAGCAGTACTTC; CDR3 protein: CARSPLIDSDYEQYF
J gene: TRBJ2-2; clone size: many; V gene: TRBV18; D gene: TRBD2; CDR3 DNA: TGTGCCAGTCGATCACATTCTGAGACTAGCGGGAATGGGGAGCTGTTTTTT; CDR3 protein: CASRSHSETSGNGELFF
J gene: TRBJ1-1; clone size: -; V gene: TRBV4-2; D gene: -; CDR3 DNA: TGTGCCAGCAGCCAAGATCTTTCGGGGATTGAAGCTTTCTTT; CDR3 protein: CASSQDLSGIEAFF
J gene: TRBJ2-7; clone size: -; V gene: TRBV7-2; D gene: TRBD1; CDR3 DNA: TGTGCCAGCAGCTTGGGCAAGGACAGGGTGAGCGAGCAGTACTTC; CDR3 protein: CASSLGKDRVSEQYF
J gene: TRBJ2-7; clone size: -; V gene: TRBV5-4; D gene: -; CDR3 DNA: TGTGCCAGCAGCTTGGTTCAGGGGGGTGGCGAGCAGTACTTC; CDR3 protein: CASSLVQGGGEQYF
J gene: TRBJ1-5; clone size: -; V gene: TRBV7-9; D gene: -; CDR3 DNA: TGTGCCAGCAGCTTACCAGGCACCAATCAGCCCCAGCATTTT; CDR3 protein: CASSLPGTNQPQHF
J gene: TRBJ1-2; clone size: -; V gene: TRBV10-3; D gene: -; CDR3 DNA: TGTGCCATCAGTGCTGACAGTAGCTATGGCTACACCTTC; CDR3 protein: CAISADSSYGYTF
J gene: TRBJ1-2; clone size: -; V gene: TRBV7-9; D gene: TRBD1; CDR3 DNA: TGTGCCAGCAGCTCGGGACAGCTCAATGGCTACACCTTC; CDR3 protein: CASSSGQLNGYTF
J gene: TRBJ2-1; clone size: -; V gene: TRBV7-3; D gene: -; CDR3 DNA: TGTGCCAGCAGCTTATGGGCAGGGGCGGTAAATGAGCAGTTCTTC; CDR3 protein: CASSLWAGAVNEQFF
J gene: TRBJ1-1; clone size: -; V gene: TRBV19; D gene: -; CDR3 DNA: TGTGCCAGTAGTCCCAGACAGGTTAACACTGAAGCTTTCTTT; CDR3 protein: CASSPRQVNTEAFF
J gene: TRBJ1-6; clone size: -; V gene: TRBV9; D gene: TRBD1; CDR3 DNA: TGTGCCAGCAGCGCGGGGGACAGGGGGTTAGCAGAATCACCCCTCCACTTT; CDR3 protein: CASSAGDRGLAESPLHF
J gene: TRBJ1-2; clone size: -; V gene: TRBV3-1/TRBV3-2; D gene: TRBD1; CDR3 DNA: TGTGCCAGCAGCCCAGCCTTGGGACAGCAGTATAACTATGGCTACACCTTC; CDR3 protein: CASSPALGQQYNYGYTF
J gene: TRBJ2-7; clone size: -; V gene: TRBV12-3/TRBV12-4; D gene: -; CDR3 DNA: TGTGCCAGCAGCCTCTCCGGCGGCGAGCAGTACTTC; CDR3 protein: CASSLSGGEQYF
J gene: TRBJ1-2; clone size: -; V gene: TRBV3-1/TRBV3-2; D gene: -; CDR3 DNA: TGTGCCAGCAGCCAAGATTATAGTGGCTACACCTTC; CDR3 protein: CASSQDYSGYTF
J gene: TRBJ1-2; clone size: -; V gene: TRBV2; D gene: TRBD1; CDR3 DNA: TGTGCCAGCAGTCGCGGGACAGGATCGGCCTACACCTTC; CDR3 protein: CASSRGTGSAYTF
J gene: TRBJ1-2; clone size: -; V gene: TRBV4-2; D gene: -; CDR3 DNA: TGTGCCAGCAGCCAAGTGGGGCTGATGGGTGGCTATGGCTACACCTTC; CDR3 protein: CASSQVGLMGGYGYTF
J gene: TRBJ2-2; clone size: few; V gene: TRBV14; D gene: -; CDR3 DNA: TGTGCCAGCAGCCAAGAGGTAGAGGGATCTTACACCGGGGAGCTGTTTTTT; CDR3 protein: CASSQEVEGSYTGELFF
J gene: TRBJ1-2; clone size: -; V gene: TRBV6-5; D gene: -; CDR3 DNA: TGTGCCAGCAGTTACTCAGGGGGGGGAGGCTACACCTTC; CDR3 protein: CASSYSGGGGYTF
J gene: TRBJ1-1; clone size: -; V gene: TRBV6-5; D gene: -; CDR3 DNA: TGTGCCAGCAGAGATGTCTTGGGGGGGGCCACTGAAGCTTTCTTT; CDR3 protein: CASRDVLGGATEAFF
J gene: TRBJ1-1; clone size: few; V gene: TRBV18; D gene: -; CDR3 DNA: TGTGCCAGCTCACCAGCGACACTGAACACTGAAGCTTTCTTT; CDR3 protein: CASSPATLNTEAFF
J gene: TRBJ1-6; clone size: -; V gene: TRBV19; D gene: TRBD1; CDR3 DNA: TGTGCCAGTAGGAGGGACAGGTATAATTCACCCCTCCACTTT; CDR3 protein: CASRRDRYNSPLHF
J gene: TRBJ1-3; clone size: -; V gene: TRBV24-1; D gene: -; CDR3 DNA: TGTGCCACCAGTGATAGTCGGGGAAGTGGAAACACCATATATTTT; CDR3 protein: CATSDSRGSGNTIYF
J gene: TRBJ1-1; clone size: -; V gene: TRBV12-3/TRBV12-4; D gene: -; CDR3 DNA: TGTGCCAGCAGTATCGCTGAAGCTTTCTTT; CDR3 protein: CASSIAEAFF